This T cell receptor (beta chain) appears in the sequencing data of a study of blood T cell repertoires in COVID-19. Across the whole study: COVID-19 samples from acute and convalescent phases originated in the United States, Italy and Spain.

All enrollees were roughly 18 to 100 years old and from under 25 US areas. Which cohort a participant joined came from the clinical history participants gave. The CDR3 is 14 residues long. Germline V CDR1 and CDR2: MNHNS, SASEGT. The junction had 5 bases not matched to a gene; V was cut back by 3 bases and J by 8 bases. This clone was seen a handful of times. Profiled with immunoSEQ multiplex PCR; TCRdb holds only in-frame clones, not every one. The sample consists of a few hundred thousand clones, around nine tenths of them appearing once. This rearrangement joins TRBV6-1 to TRBJ2-1; TRBD2 aligns across 9 bases. Material for sequencing was PBMCs or T cells enriched from blood (not recorded which). The source of this sequence is a man aged 25-45 years in a cohort exposed to, infected with or recovered from COVID-19 (not recorded which). The CDR3 is CASSDSGRSYEQFF. CDR3 DNA sequence: TGTGCCAGCAGTGATAGCGGGAGATCCTATGAGCAGTTCTTC.